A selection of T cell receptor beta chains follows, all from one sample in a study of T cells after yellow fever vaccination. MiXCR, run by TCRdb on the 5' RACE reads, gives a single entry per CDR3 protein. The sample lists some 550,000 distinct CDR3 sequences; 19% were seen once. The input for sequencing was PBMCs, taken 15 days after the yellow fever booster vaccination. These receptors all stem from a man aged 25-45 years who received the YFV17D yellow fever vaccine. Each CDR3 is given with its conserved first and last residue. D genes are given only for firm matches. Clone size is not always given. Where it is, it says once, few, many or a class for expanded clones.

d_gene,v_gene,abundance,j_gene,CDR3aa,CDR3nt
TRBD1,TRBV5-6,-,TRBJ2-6,CASSLGDRSSSGANVLTF,TGTGCCAGCAGCTTGGGGGACAGGAGTAGCTCTGGGGCCAACGTCCTGACTTTC
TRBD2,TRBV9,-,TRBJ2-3,CASSVEASGRRSWDTQYF,TGTGCCAGCAGCGTAGAAGCTAGCGGGAGGAGGTCGTGGGATACGCAGTATTTT
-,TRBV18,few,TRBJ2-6,CASSPVGFVLTF,TGTGCCAGCTCACCAGTGGGGTTTGTCCTGACTTTC
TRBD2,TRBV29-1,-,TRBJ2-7,CSVEDPTSGSGTYEQYF,TGCAGCGTTGAAGACCCTACTAGCGGGAGTGGAACCTACGAGCAGTACTTC
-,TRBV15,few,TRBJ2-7,CATSSDKVYEQYF,TGTGCCACCAGCAGCGACAAGGTCTACGAGCAGTACTTC
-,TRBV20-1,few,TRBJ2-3,CSARHLAGVTDTQYF,TGCAGTGCTCGACACCTAGCAGGGGTCACAGATACGCAGTATTTT
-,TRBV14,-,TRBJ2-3,CASSLRPSTDTQYF,TGTGCCAGCAGCCTGCGTCCCAGCACAGATACGCAGTATTTT
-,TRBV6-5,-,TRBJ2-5,CASSYRGALVTQYF,TGTGCCAGCAGTTACAGGGGGGCGCTGGTGACCCAGTACTTC
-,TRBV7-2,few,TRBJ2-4,CASSKGVFRAKNIQYF,TGTGCCAGCAGCAAGGGGGTTTTTAGGGCCAAAAACATTCAGTACTTC
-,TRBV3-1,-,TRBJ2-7,CASSQQNSGVEQYF,TGTGCCAGCAGCCAACAGAATTCGGGGGTCGAGCAGTACTTC
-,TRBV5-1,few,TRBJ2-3,CASSLVLDASTDTQYF,TGCGCCAGCAGCTTGGTCCTGGATGCTAGCACAGATACGCAGTATTTT
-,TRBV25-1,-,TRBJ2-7,CASSLDPAGKQYF,TGTGCCAGCTCACTGGATCCAGCAGGCAAGCAGTACTTC
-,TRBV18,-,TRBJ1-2,CASSPTDYGYTF,TGTGCCAGCTCACCGACCGACTATGGCTACACCTTC
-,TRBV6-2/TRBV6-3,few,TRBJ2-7,CASSYLSETYEQYF,TGTGCCAGCAGTTACCTTAGCGAGACCTACGAGCAGTACTTC
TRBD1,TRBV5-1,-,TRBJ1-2,CASRRTGGDYGYTF,TGCGCCAGCCGCCGGACAGGGGGCGACTATGGCTACACCTTC
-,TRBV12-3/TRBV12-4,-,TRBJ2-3,CASSFSRVLDTQYF,TGTGCCAGCAGTTTTTCTAGGGTCCTGGATACGCAGTATTTT
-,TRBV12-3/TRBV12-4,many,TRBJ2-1,CASSLSTTYNEQFF,TGTGCCAGCAGTTTAAGCACGACCTACAATGAGCAGTTCTTC
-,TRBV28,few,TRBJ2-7,CASSFGAGRLYEQYF,TGTGCCAGCAGTTTCGGGGCAGGGCGACTCTACGAGCAGTACTTC
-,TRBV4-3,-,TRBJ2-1,CASSLTPGQYNEQFF,TGCGCCAGCAGCCTCACTCCCGGGCAGTACAATGAGCAGTTCTTC
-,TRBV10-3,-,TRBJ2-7,CAISEPAQDYEQYF,TGTGCCATCAGTGAGCCGGCACAGGACTACGAGCAGTACTTC
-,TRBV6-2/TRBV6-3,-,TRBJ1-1,CASVAVTAEAFF,TGTGCCAGTGTGGCAGTAACCGCTGAAGCTTTCTTT
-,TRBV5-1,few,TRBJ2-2,CASRRDAWQGELFF,TGCGCCAGCAGACGGGACGCATGGCAGGGGGAGCTGTTTTTT
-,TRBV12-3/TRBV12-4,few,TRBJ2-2,CASTLPAGELFF,TGTGCCAGCACCCTACCGGCCGGGGAGCTGTTTTTT
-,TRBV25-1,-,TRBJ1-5,CASKDEAGPNQPQHF,TGTGCCAGCAAAGACGAGGCAGGCCCCAATCAGCCCCAGCATTTT
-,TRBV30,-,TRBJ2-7,CAWSPSAYEQYF,TGTGCCTGGAGTCCTTCAGCCTACGAGCAGTACTTC
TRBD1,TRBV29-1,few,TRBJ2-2,CSVPTGAGEIGELFF,TGCAGCGTACCGACAGGGGCCGGGGAAATCGGGGAGCTGTTTTTT
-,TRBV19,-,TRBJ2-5,CASSTGIETQYF,TGTGCCAGTAGTACAGGGATAGAGACCCAGTACTTC
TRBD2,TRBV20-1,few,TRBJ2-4,CSARALSGKFIQYF,TGCAGTGCTAGAGCTCTTAGCGGGAAGTTCATTCAGTACTTC
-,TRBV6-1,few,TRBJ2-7,CASSRQVEQYF,TGTGCCAGCAGTCGTCAGGTCGAGCAGTACTTC
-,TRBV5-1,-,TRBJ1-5,CASSFDWTGDQPQHF,TGCGCCAGCAGCTTCGATTGGACGGGGGACCAGCCCCAGCATTTT
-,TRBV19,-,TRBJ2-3,CASSMYGSLSTDTQYF,TGTGCCAGTAGTATGTACGGCAGCCTAAGCACAGATACGCAGTATTTT
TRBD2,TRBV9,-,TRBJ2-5,CASSEGTSGQETQYF,TGTGCCAGCAGCGAGGGGACTAGCGGACAAGAGACCCAGTACTTC
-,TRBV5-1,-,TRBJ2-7,CASSLGGQSNYEQYF,TGCGCCAGCAGCTTGGGAGGACAGTCAAACTACGAGCAGTACTTC
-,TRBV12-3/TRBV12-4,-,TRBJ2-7,CASSFPPLYEQYF,TGTGCCAGCAGTTTTCCCCCCTTATACGAGCAGTACTTC
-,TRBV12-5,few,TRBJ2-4,CASGLTTGLAKNIQYF,TGTGCTAGTGGTTTGACAACCGGACTAGCCAAAAACATTCAGTACTTC
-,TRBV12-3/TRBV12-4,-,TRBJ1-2,CASSLGSGVYTF,TGTGCCAGCAGTTTAGGTTCTGGAGTCTACACCTTC
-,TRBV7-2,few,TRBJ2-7,CASKGGGKNYEQYF,TGTGCCAGCAAAGGGGGCGGGAAAAACTACGAGCAGTACTTC
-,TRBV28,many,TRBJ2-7,CASSLGQGMPPQYF,TGTGCCAGCAGTTTGGGGCAGGGGATGCCGCCGCAGTACTTC
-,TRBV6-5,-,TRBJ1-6,CASSYSGVNSPLHF,TGTGCCAGCAGTTACTCTGGCGTCAATTCACCCCTCCACTTT
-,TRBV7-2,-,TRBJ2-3,CASSFLGADTQYF,TGTGCCAGCAGCTTCCTAGGAGCAGATACGCAGTATTTT
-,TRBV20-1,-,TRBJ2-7,CSAPGTSNEQYF,TGCAGTGCTCCGGGGACTTCTAATGAGCAGTACTTC
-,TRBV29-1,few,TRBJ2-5,CSTMSGAETQYF,TGCAGCACAATGTCAGGGGCAGAGACCCAGTACTTC
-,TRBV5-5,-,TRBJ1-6,CASSQDSYNSPLHF,TGTGCCAGCAGCCAGGACAGCTATAATTCACCCCTCCACTTT
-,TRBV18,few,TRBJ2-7,CASSPQGRGEQYF,TGTGCCAGCTCACCTCAGGGTAGGGGCGAGCAGTACTTC
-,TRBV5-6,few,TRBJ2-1,CASSFEGFKQFF,TGTGCCAGCAGCTTTGAGGGGTTTAAGCAGTTCTTC
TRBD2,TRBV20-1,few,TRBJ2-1,CSARGEREVFYNEQFF,TGCAGTGCTAGAGGGGAGCGGGAGGTCTTCTACAATGAGCAGTTCTTC
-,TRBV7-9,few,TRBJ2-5,CASRLQGSETQYF,TGTGCCAGCAGATTACAGGGTTCCGAGACCCAGTACTTC
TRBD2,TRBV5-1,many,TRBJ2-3,CASSPPSGRGTDTQYF,TGCGCCAGCAGCCCTCCCAGCGGGAGAGGCACAGATACGCAGTATTTT
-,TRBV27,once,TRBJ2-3,CASSRKRPSDTQYF,TGTGCCAGCAGTCGCAAGCGACCGTCAGATACGCAGTATTTT
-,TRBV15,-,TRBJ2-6,CATSTVGSGANVLTF,TGTGCCACCAGCACCGTCGGCTCTGGGGCCAACGTCCTGACTTTC
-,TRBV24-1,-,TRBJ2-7,CATEGPPTYEQYF,TGTGCCACCGAGGGACCTCCTACCTACGAGCAGTACTTC